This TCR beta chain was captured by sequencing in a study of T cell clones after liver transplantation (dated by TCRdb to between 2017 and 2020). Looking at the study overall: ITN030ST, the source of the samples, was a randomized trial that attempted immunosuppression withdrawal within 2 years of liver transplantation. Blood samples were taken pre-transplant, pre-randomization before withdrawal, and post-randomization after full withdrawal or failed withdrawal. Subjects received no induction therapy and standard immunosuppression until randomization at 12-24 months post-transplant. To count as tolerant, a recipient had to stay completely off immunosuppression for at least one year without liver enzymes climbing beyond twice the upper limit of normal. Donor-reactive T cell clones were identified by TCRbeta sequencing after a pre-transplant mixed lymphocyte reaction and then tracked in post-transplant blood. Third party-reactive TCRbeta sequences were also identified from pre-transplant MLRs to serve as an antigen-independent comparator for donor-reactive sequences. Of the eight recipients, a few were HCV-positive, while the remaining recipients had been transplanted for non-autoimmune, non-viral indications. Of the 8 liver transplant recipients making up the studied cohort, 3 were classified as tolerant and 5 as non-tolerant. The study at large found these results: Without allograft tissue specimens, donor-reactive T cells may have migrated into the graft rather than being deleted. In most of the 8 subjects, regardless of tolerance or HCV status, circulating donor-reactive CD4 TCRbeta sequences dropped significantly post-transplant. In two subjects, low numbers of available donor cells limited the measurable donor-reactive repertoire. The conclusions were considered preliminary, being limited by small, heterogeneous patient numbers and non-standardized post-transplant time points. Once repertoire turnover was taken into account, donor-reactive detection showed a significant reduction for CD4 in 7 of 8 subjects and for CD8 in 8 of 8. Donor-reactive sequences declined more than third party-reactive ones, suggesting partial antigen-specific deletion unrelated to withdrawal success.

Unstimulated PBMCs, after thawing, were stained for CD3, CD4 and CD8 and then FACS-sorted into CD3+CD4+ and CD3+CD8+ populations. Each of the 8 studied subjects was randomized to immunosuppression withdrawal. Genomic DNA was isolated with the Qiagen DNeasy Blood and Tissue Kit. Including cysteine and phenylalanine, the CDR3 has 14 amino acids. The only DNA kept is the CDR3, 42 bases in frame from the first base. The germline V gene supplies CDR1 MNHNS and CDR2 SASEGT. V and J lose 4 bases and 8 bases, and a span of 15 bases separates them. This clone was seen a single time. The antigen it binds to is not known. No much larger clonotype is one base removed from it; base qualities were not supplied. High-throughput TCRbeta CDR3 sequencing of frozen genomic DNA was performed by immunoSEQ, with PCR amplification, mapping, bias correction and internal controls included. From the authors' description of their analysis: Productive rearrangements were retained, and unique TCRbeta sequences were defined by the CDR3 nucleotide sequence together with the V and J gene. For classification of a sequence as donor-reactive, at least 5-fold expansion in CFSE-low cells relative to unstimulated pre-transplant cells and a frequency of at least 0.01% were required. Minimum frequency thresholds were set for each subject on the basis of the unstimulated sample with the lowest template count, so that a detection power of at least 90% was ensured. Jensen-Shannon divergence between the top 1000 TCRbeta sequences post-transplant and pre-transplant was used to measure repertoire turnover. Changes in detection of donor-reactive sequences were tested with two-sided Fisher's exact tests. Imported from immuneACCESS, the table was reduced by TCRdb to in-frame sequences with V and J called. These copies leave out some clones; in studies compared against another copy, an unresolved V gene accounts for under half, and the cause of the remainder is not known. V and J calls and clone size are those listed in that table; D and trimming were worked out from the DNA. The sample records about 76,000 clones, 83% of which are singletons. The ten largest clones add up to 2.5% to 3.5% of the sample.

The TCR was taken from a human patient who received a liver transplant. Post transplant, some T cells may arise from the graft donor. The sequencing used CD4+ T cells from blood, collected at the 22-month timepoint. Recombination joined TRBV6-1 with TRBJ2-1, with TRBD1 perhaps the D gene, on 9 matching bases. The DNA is TGTGCCAGCAGTGTAGCGGGACAGGGATATGAGCAGTTCTTC. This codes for CASSVAGQGYEQFF.